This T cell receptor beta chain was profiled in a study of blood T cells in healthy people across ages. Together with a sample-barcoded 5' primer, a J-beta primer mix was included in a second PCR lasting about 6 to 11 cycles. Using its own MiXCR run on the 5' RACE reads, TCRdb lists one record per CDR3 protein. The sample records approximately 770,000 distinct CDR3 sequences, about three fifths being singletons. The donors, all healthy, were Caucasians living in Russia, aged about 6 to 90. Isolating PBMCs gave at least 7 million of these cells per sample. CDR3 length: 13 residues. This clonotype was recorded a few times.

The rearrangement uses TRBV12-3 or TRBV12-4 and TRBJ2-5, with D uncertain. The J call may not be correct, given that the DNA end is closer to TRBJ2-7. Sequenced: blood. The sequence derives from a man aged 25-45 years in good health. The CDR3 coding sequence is TGTGCCAGCAGTTGCATCGACCGCTACGAGCAGTACTTC. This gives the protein CASSCIDRYEQYF.